The sequence of this T cell receptor (beta chain) was determined in a study of shared clonotypes between healthy human individuals. Study background: Contributing individuals were a couple of females and a few males aged 18 to 49. CD4 naive cells filled three plates per donor, CD4 memory three, CD8 naive two and CD8 memory one.

Naive CD8 cells lacked CD45RO and underwent positive selection for CCR7, leaving out terminally differentiated effector memory CD45RA+ cells. Every subset's genomic DNA went evenly onto several immunoSEQ plates. Authors' data handling: Filtering was not the same, since immunoSEQ gave junction-only sequences without quality scores. TCRdb's table, derived via immunoSEQ multiplex PCR, lists solely in-frame clones and lacks some. The V and J calls and clone size are taken from that table; D and trimming were inferred from the DNA. Among roughly 2.1 million clones listed, approximately 94% were seen once. Germline V gene lookup returns CDR1 MNHEY and CDR2 SVGAGI. Between the trimmed V and J ends, which lost 4 bases and 2 bases, there was a span of 15 bases. This CDR3 has 16 residues.

This rearrangement joins TRBV6-5 to TRBJ2-1; D is ambiguous. The material sequenced was naive CD8+ T cells from PBMCs. This sequence originates from a man aged 18-30 years in good health. Some clones in this sample may be carry-over from other donors' samples. The CDR3 region is CASSFHQVVPYNEQFF. CDR3 DNA sequence: TGTGCCAGCAGTTTCCACCAGGTTGTCCCCTACAATGAGCAGTTCTTC.